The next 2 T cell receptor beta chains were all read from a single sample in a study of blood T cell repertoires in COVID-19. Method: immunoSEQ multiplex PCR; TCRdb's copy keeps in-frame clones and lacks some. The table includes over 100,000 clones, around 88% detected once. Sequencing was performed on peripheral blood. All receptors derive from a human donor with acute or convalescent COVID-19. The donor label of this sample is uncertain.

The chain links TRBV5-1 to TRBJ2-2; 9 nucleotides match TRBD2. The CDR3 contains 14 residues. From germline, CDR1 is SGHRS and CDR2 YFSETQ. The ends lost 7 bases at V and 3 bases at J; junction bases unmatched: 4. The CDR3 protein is CASGKRGDTGELFF. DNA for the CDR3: TGCGCCAGCGGAAAGCGGGGGGACACCGGGGAGCTGTTTTTT.

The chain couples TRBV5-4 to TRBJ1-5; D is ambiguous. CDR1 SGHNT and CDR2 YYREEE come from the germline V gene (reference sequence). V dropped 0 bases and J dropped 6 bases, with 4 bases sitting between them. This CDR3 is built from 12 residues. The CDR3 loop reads CASSLDGQPQHF. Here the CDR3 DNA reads TGTGCCAGCAGCTTGGACGGTCAGCCCCAGCATTTT.